This T cell receptor beta chain was observed in a study of control samples from healthy donors and cancer patients. The repertoire was sequenced with immunoSEQ multiplex PCR; TCRdb's copy has only in-frame clones and lacks some. This sample carries 130,000 or so clones, approximately 87% of them seen once, and the ten largest clones take roughly an eighth. Looked up from germline, CDR1 is ENHRY and CDR2 is SYGVKD. This CDR3 has 12 residues. The V end lost 3 bases, the J end lost 7 bases, and 9 bases lay between the germline ends. The rearrangement uses TRBV10-3 and TRBJ1-2, with D perhaps matching TRBD1 (5 bases). Source material: blood. The source of this sequence is a man in his thirties or forties in good health. This CDR3 reads CAISDREGGYTF. CDR3 bases: TGTGCCATCAGTGACAGGGAGGGTGGCTACACCTTC.